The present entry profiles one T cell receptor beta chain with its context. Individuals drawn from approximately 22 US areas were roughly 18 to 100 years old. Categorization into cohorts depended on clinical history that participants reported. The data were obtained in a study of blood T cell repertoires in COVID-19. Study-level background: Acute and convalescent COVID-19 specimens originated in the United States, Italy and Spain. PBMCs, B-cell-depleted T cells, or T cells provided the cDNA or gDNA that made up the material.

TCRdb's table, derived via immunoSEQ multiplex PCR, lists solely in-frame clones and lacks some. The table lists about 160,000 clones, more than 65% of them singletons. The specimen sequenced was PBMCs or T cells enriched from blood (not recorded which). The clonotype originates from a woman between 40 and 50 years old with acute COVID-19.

As DNA, the CDR3 is TGTGCCAGCAGCCTAGAAACAGGGGTGGGGAATGAGCAGTTCTTC. Protein product: CASSLETGVGNEQFF. V gene TRBV9 combines with J gene TRBJ2-1; TRBD1 matches 7 bases. V dropped 4 bases and J dropped 7; count of bases not matched to a gene: 11. This CDR3 is 15 amino acids long. Germline V lookup: CDR1 SGDLS, CDR2 YYNGEE.